Listed below are T cell receptor beta chains from one sample, sequenced in a study of blood T cells in healthy people across ages. TCRdb re-called the 5' RACE reads through MiXCR, storing one row per CDR3 protein. The sample has hundreds of thousands of distinct CDR3 sequences, 40% to 45% seen once. What was sequenced was blood. The receptor source for this set is a man older than 75 in good health. Both conserved end residues are part of each CDR3. D genes are given only for firm matches. Expanded clones get a size class; other rows say once, few or many, or leave the size out.

j_call clone_size d_call v_call cdr3_nt cdr3_aa
TRBJ1-1 few NA TRBV9 TGTGCCAGCAGCGTAGAGGGGGGGCGGACTGAAGCTTTCTTT CASSVEGGRTEAFF
TRBJ2-1 NA NA TRBV5-6 TGTGCCAGCACCAGACTGGGCCCGGGACGAAACAATGAGCAGTTCTTC CASTRLGPGRNNEQFF
TRBJ1-6 few NA TRBV4-1 TGCGCCAGCAGCCTCGGGGAGTCCTATAATTCACCCCTCCACTTT CASSLGESYNSPLHF
TRBJ2-1 NA NA TRBV7-2 TGTGCCAGCAGCTTAAAGAGCTCCTACGAGCAGTTCTTC CASSLKSSYEQFF
TRBJ2-3 many NA TRBV28 TGTGCCAGCAGTTTAGCGGTAGATACGCAGTATTTT CASSLAVDTQYF
TRBJ2-1 NA NA TRBV4-3 TGCGCCAGCAGCCAAGATCTCCCCGGAATCGGCAATGAGCAGTTCTTC CASSQDLPGIGNEQFF
TRBJ2-5 few TRBD1 TRBV7-6 TGTGCCAGCAGCCAGGGACAGTCGCAAGAGACCCAGTACTTC CASSQGQSQETQYF
TRBJ1-5 NA NA TRBV28 TGTGCCGGCAGTAATCAGCCCCAGCATTTT CAGSNQPQHF
TRBJ2-1 many TRBD2 TRBV4-3 TGCGCCAGCAGCCAAGATGCTGCTAGCGGGTCCTACAATGAGCAGTTCTTC CASSQDAASGSYNEQFF
TRBJ2-4 NA TRBD1 TRBV20-1 TGCAGTGCTCCCCCGGGACAGGGGAACATTCAGTACTTC CSAPPGQGNIQYF
TRBJ2-3 NA NA TRBV30 TGTGCCTGGAGTGTGGCAGGGGCAGATACGCAGTATTTT CAWSVAGADTQYF
TRBJ2-6 many TRBD1 TRBV29-1 TGCAGCGTGTCCGGGACAGGAAACTCTGGGGCCAACGTCCTGACTTTC CSVSGTGNSGANVLTF
TRBJ2-5 many NA TRBV28 TGTGCCAGCAGTTTCGGTCCTTGGTTTGGGGGGTACTTC CASSFGPWFGGYF
TRBJ1-1 NA NA TRBV4-1 TGCGCCAGCAGCCAAAGTACAGCTCTGAACATGAACACTGAAGCTTTCTTT CASSQSTALNMNTEAFF
TRBJ1-1 NA TRBD1 TRBV7-2 TGTGCCAGCAGCTTTCGACAGGGTGGCACTGAAGCTTTCTTT CASSFRQGGTEAFF
TRBJ2-5 NA TRBD1 TRBV20-1 TGCAGTGCTAGAGGGGCCGGGACAGGTATACAAGAGACCCAGTACTTC CSARGAGTGIQETQYF
TRBJ2-1 NA TRBD2 TRBV7-3 TGTGCCAGCAGCACGGGGACTAGCGGGAGGGTGAATGAGCAGTTCTTC CASSTGTSGRVNEQFF
TRBJ1-2 few TRBD1 TRBV6-5 TGTGCCAGCAGTTCTGCCGGGACAGGTCGCAACTATGGCTACACCTTC CASSSAGTGRNYGYTF
TRBJ2-6 few NA TRBV29-1 TGCAGCGTTTGTGTTACCTCTGGGGCCAACGTCCTGACTTTC CSVCVTSGANVLTF
TRBJ2-2 NA TRBD1 TRBV4-1 TGCGCCAGCAGCCAAGATAGGGACAGTAACACCGGGGAGCTGTTTTTT CASSQDRDSNTGELFF
TRBJ2-7 NA TRBD1 TRBV6-2/TRBV6-3 TGTGCCAGCAGTTCAGGGGGCCTTTCCGATCTCGAGCAGTACTTC CASSSGGLSDLEQYF
TRBJ2-5 NA NA TRBV7-2 TGTGCCAGCAGTTTCCGGGACTCCGGGGAGACCCAGTACTTC CASSFRDSGETQYF
TRBJ1-1 few NA TRBV29-1 TGCAGCGTTCCCAGACTCGACACTGAAGCTTTCTTT CSVPRLDTEAFF
TRBJ2-1 NA NA TRBV4-3 TGCGCCAGCAGCCAACTATGGGGGACGGCTTCCTACAATGAGCAGTTCTTC CASSQLWGTASYNEQFF
TRBJ2-1 few NA TRBV9 TGTGCCAGCAGCGTAGATGGGGGTTCCTACAATGAGCAGTTCTTC CASSVDGGSYNEQFF
TRBJ1-2 NA NA TRBV2 TGTGCCAGCAGTGTATTAAGGGCAGGTCAGCTTTATGGCTACACCTTC CASSVLRAGQLYGYTF
TRBJ2-1 few TRBD2 TRBV10-1 TGCGCCAGCTCCAGGGTACGGACTAGCGGGGTTAACAATGAGCAGTTCTTC CASSRVRTSGVNNEQFF
TRBJ1-2 NA NA TRBV9 TGTGCCAGCAGTTCCTCGGGCTATGGCTACACCTTC CASSSSGYGYTF
TRBJ2-1 many TRBD2 TRBV6-2/TRBV6-3 TGTGCCAGCAGCGCTGGACTAGCGGGATTTTTGGGCCCCCCGGGTGAGCAGTTCTTC CASSAGLAGFLGPPGEQFF
TRBJ2-5 NA NA TRBV6-6 TGTGCCAGCAGTTCGGTCAGTGCAGAAGAGACCCAGTACTTC CASSSVSAEETQYF
TRBJ1-1 NA NA TRBV7-2 TGTGCCAGCAGTACAACGGGGGGGGTCAACACTGAAGCTTTCTTT CASSTTGGVNTEAFF
TRBJ2-3 many TRBD1 TRBV20-1 TGCAGTGCTAGAAAGGGGGCGAGGACAGATACGCAGTATTTT CSARKGARTDTQYF
TRBJ1-5 NA NA TRBV30 TGTGCCTGGAGAGCACAGGGACGCAATCAGCCCCAGCATTTT CAWRAQGRNQPQHF
TRBJ1-2 many NA TRBV5-1 TGCGCCAGCCGTTCGGGGGTTGGCTATGGCTACACCTTC CASRSGVGYGYTF
TRBJ2-7 NA TRBD2 TRBV4-1 TGCGCCAGCAGCCAAACGCCTAGCGGGGCGACCTACGAGCAGTACTTC CASSQTPSGATYEQYF
TRBJ2-5 NA NA TRBV27 TGTGCCAGCAGATGGGGGGGGGCAGGAGAGACCCAGTACTTC CASRWGGAGETQYF
TRBJ1-6 NA NA TRBV7-8 TGTGCCAGCAGCTTACGGCAGGGGAAGACACCCCTCCACTTT CASSLRQGKTPLHF
TRBJ2-7 few NA TRBV6-2/TRBV6-3 TGTGCCAGCAGGGGGAGAACCTACGAGCAGTACTTC CASRGRTYEQYF
TRBJ1-4 few TRBD1 TRBV7-2 TGTGCCAGCAGCTTCCCTTCGACAGGGAATGAAAAACTGTTTTTT CASSFPSTGNEKLFF
TRBJ2-5 NA TRBD2 TRBV20-1 TGCAGTGCTGGGGGGTGGGCCGCGGGAGCTTTGGAGACCCAGTACTTC CSAGGWAAGALETQYF
TRBJ2-3 NA NA TRBV6-4 TGTGCCAGCAGTGACACCAAGTATGATACGCAGTATTTT CASSDTKYDTQYF
TRBJ2-3 few TRBD2 TRBV7-9 TGTGCCAGCAGCATACTAGCGGGGGACACAGATACGCAGTATTTT CASSILAGDTDTQYF
TRBJ1-4 few TRBD1 TRBV29-1 TGCAGCGTTACTGTTTCAGGGGGAGTAGGTGAAAAACTGTTTTTT CSVTVSGGVGEKLFF
TRBJ2-7 NA NA TRBV29-1 TGCAGCGCTATCCAGGGGCTGGGCTACGAGCAGTACTTC CSAIQGLGYEQYF
TRBJ2-7 NA NA TRBV10-3 TGTGCCATCAGTGAGAAGAAGACATACGGGGAGCAGTACTTC CAISEKKTYGEQYF
TRBJ1-5 NA NA TRBV20-1 TGCAGTGCTAGAGATTGGGCGGGCTCCACTAATCAGCCCCAGCATTTT CSARDWAGSTNQPQHF